This TCR beta chain appears in the sequencing data of a study of cytomegalovirus exposure and HLA in healthy donors. Assay used: immunoSEQ multiplex PCR; TCRdb lists only in-frame clones, some missing. This sample yields a few hundred thousand clones, of which roughly 83% are seen a single time; around 15% belongs to the top ten. The receptor comes from a woman in her thirties in good health and CMV-seropositive. The sample was PBMCs.

This chain's CDR3 is CASSLSGGQGANTEAFF. The DNA of the CDR3 is TGTGCCAGCAGCCTCTCTGGGGGACAGGGGGCGAACACTGAAGCTTTCTTT. This chain connects TRBV9 to TRBJ1-1; 12 positions match TRBD1. Germline CDR1 and CDR2: SGDLS and YYNGEE. V shed 4 bases and J 1 base; nucleotides not matched to a gene: 8. The CDR3 runs to 17 residues.